These 17 T cell receptor beta chains share one sample of origin, sequenced in a study of T cell repertoires in cytomegalovirus infection (dated by TCRdb to about 2019). The data were produced on an Illumina HiSeq 1500. TCRdb redid the processing of the public reads, applying fastp at Q25 and MiXCR, and retained in-frame beta chains. Identical CDR3 protein sequences are pooled into one entry, listed with their most common genes and DNA. The sample table lists roughly 760,000 distinct CDR3 sequences, roughly a third of them with a count of one. In total, the top ten clones hold 2.8% of the sample. Sequencing was performed on PBMCs. These receptor sequences come from a human donor in good health (CMV status not recorded). Some clones in this sample may be carry-over from other donors' samples.

The CDR3 DNA is TGTGCCACCTTCTCAAGGACGAAGGACCGCGGCTACACCTTC. The encoded protein is CATFSRTKDRGYTF. This rearrangement joins TRBV27 to TRBJ1-2, with D hard to call. This CDR3 is 14 amino acids long. The V end lost 10 bases, the J end lost 8 bases, and 23 bases lay between the germline ends. Looked up from germline, CDR1 is MNHEY and CDR2 is SMNVEV (reference sequence).

In its sample, this clonotype was seen many times. V and J are TRBV12-3 or TRBV12-4 and TRBJ1-1; D not certain. V was shortened by 6 bases and J by 2 bases, with 7 bases between the two germline ends. The CDR3 sequence is 12 residues long. The CDR3 DNA is TGTGCCAGCAGCTTGTCAAACACTGAAGCTTTCTTT. Residues: CASSLSNTEAFF.

This clonotype is a singleton in its sample. The chain links TRBV2 to TRBJ1-1; D remains unclear. Trimming shortened V by 4 bases and J by 0 bases, and 12 bases separated the two germline ends. Germline V gives CDR1 SNHLY, CDR2 FYNNEI. The CDR3 length is 15 residues. The CDR3 region is CASSGSFRMNTEAFF. DNA for the CDR3: TGTGCCAGCAGTGGGAGTTTTAGGATGAACACTGAAGCTTTCTTT.

The gene calls are TRBV7-6 and TRBJ2-1; D might be TRBD1 or TRBD2, each matching 5 bases. The CDR3 totals 12 residues. Between the trimmed V and J ends, which lost 4 bases and 13 bases, there was a span of 14 bases. Germline V gives CDR1 SGHVS, CDR2 FNYEAQ. CDR3 DNA sequence: TGTGCCAGCAGCTCCGGATCCGGGACCCAGTTCTTC. Translating gives CASSSGSGTQFF.

This clonotype was counted at least ten times. The chain couples TRBV7-6 to TRBJ2-7, with a tentative D call TRBD2 (6 bases). This CDR3 has 14 amino acids. CDR1 is SGHVS, CDR2 FNYEAQ, per germline. V lost 2 bases and J lost 0, with 8 bases in between. CDR3 nucleotide sequence: TGTGCCAGCAGCTTAATGGGGGGCTCCTACGAGCAGTACTTC. Amino acid sequence: CASSLMGGSYEQYF. Looking up the rest from reference TRBV7-6 and TRBJ2-7 gives the full variable domain: GAGVSQSPRYKVTKRGQDVALRCDPISGHVSLYWYRQALGQGPEFLTYFNYEAQQDKSGLPNDRFSAERPEGSISTLTIQRTEQRDSAMYRCASSLMGGSYEQYFGPGTRLTVT.

This clonotype was counted between two and nine times. The CDR3, as DNA: TGTGCCAGCAGCTTAGGGGGACAGGACCCACAAGGAAACACCATATATTTT. Its translation is CASSLGGQDPQGNTIYF. The rearrangement joins TRBV7-6 to TRBJ1-3; TRBD1 matches 8 bases. CDR1 and CDR2 from the germline V gene are SGHVS and FNYEAQ. J gave up 4 bases and V 1 base, and 9 bases lay outside the gene matches. This CDR3 region has 17 residues.

The sample holds one count of this clonotype. The chain carries TRBV14 and TRBJ1-1, with no clear D. The V gene lost 3 bases and the J gene lost 5 bases, with 10 bases spanning the gap. This CDR3 comprises 13 residues. Germline CDR1 and CDR2: SGHDN and FVKESK. The CDR3 coding sequence is TGTGCCAGCAGCCATGTGGTTCGGACTGAAGCTTTCTTT. This sequence encodes CASSHVVRTEAFF.

Notes on this clonotype: A read error is possible here, since a much larger clone lies one base away. V and J are TRBV7-2 and TRBJ1-3; the D is unclear. CDR3 length equals 13 residues. Germline assignment: CDR1 SGHTA and CDR2 FQGNSA. The chain's CDR3 is CDSSPLSGNTIYF. The DNA of the CDR3 is TGTGACAGCAGCCCCCTAAGTGGAAACACCATATATTTT.

The sample holds a few counts of this clonotype. The chain uses TRBV27 and TRBJ2-1; TRBD2 matches 7 bases. V trimming: 0 bases; J trimming: 9 bases; junction bases outside the gene matches: 11. From germline, CDR1 is MNHEY and CDR2 SMNVEV (reference sequence). CDR3 length equals 16 residues. The CDR3 nucleotides are TGTGCCAGCAGTTTATCGCTTGCGGGAGATACGATTGAGCAGTTCTTC. Protein sequence: CASSLSLAGDTIEQFF.

As for this clonotype: This sequence may be a read error, since a much larger clone differs from it by one base. Written as DNA, the CDR3 is TGTGCCACTAACCGCGACAGGGTGGCCGGGCAGTACTTC. Translation gives CATNRDRVAGQYF. The chain employs TRBV6-1 and TRBJ2-7, with TRBD1 matching over 7 bases. This CDR3 is built from 13 residues. The J segment lost 9 bases and the V segment lost 10 bases, leaving 15 bases of the junction unmatched. Germline V gives CDR1 MNHNS, CDR2 SASEGT.

This clonotype appeared a few times. The gene calls are TRBV29-1 and TRBJ2-1; 11 nucleotides agree with TRBD1. The CDR3 extends over 15 amino acids. The germline V gene encodes CDR1 SQVTM and CDR2 ANQGSEA. Unmatched junction bases numbered 11, after V lost 7 bases and J lost 6 bases. This CDR3 reads CSGAPDRGLGNEQFF. The CDR3 DNA follows: TGCAGCGGGGCCCCGGACAGGGGGCTTGGCAATGAGCAGTTCTTC.

With respect to this clonotype: A much larger clone lies one base from this, so it may be a read error. The chain recombines TRBV6-9 with TRBJ1-5; possible D gene TRBD1, 5 bases. Trimming removed 4 bases from V and 6 bases from J, with 10 bases in between. Germline CDR1 reads MNHGY; CDR2 reads SVAAGI. The CDR3 extends over 13 amino acids. CDR3 region: CASSSGLVQPQHF. CDR3 bases: TGTGCCAGCAGTTCAGGGCTTGTTCAGCCCCAGCATTTT.

This sequence joins TRBV28 and TRBJ1-4; D ambiguous. The CDR3 is 14 amino acids. Germline V gene data show CDR1 as MDHEN and CDR2 as SYDVKM. Trimming took 3 bases from V and 7 from J, leaving 12 bases between them. The CDR3 bases are TGTGCCAGCAGTTTTGATCTGCTCGGTGAAAAACTGTTTTTT. It codes for CASSFDLLGEKLFF. The entire variable domain, with the rest obtained from reference TRBV28 and TRBJ1-4, is as follows: DVKVTQSSRYLVKRTGEKVFLECVQDMDHENMFWYRQDPGLGLRLIYFSYDVKMKEKGDIPEGYSVSREKKERFSLILESASTNQTSMYLCASSFDLLGEKLFFGSGTQLSVL.

The CDR3 spells CASSQDHLAGGPLGQYF. DNA of the CDR3: TGTGCCAGCAGCCAAGATCACCTAGCGGGAGGGCCCCTTGGGCAGTATTTT. The chain couples TRBV4-2 to TRBJ2-3; 12 bases map to TRBD2. V lost 0 bases to trimming and J lost 11 bases; unmatched junction nucleotides: 12. CDR3 length: 17 amino acids. CDR1 is LGHNA and CDR2 is YNFKEQ in the germline V gene.

This clonotype was recorded at least ten times. In nucleotides, the CDR3 is TGTGCCAGCAGCTTAGTCGGACAGGGATTGTTCGGCTACACCTTC. Residues: CASSLVGQGLFGYTF. The rearrangement uses TRBV7-3 and TRBJ1-2; 8 nucleotides align to TRBD1. Losses at the gene ends were 2 bases for V and 8 bases for J; bases not matched to a gene: 10. Germline V lookup: CDR1 SGHTA, CDR2 FQGTGA. This CDR3 has 15 amino acids.

The gene calls are TRBV7-3 and TRBJ1-1, with 8 bases aligning to TRBD1. The CDR3 has 14 amino acids. Germline CDR1 and CDR2: SGHTA and FQGTGA. The ends lost 5 bases at V and 4 bases at J; junction bases unmatched: 6. CDR3 coding DNA: TGTGCCAGCAGCCCAACCACAGGGGGCACTGAAGCTTTCTTT. As protein: CASSPTTGGTEAFF.

A single count supports this clonotype. This sequence joins TRBV7-6 and TRBJ2-6; D gene uncertain. The V gene lost 2 bases and the J gene lost 0 bases, with 14 bases spanning the gap. Germline CDR1 reads SGHVS; CDR2 reads FNYEAQ. This CDR3 has 18 amino acids. In DNA, the CDR3 is TGTGCCAGCAGCTTATTGAGTCTCCGAGTCTCTGGGGCCAACGTCCTGACTTTC. It yields the protein CASSLLSLRVSGANVLTF.